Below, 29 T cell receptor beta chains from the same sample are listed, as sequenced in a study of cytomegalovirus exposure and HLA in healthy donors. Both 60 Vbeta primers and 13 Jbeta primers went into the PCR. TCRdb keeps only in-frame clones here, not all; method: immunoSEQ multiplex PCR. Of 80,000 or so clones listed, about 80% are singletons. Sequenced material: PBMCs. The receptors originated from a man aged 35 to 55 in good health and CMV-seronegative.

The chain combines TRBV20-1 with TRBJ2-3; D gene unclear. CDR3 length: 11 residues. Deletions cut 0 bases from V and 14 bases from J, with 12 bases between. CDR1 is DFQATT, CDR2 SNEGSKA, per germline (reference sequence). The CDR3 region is CSARDRRVPYF. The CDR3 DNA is TGCAGTGCTAGAGATCGTCGGGTCCCGTATTTT.

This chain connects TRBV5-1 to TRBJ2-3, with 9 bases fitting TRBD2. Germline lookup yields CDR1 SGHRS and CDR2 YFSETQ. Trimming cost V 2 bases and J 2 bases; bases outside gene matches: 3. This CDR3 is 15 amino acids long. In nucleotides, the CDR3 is TGCGCCAGCAGCTTCGAGCGGGGGGACACAGATACGCAGTATTTT. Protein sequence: CASSFERGDTDTQYF.

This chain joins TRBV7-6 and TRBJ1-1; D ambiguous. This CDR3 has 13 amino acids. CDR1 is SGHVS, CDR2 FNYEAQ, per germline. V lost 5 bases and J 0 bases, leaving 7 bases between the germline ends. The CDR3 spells CASSEMLNTEAFF. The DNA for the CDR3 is TGTGCCAGCAGCGAGATGCTGAACACTGAAGCTTTCTTT. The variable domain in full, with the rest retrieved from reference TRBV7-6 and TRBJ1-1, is GAGVSQSPRYKVTKRGQDVALRCDPISGHVSLYWYRQALGQGPEFLTYFNYEAQQDKSGLPNDRFSAERPEGSISTLTIQRTEQRDSAMYRCASSEMLNTEAFFGQGTRLTVV.

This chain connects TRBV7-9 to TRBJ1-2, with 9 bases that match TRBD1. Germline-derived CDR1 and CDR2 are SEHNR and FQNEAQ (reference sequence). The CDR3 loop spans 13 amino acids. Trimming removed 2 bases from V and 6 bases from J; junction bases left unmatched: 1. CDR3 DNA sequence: TGTGCCAGCAGCTTAAGGGACAGGGATGGCTACACCTTC. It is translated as CASSLRDRDGYTF.

CDR3 region: CASSVVPGVQYF. CDR3 DNA sequence: TGTGCCAGCAGCGTAGTACCGGGAGTGCAGTACTTC. The chain uses TRBV9 and TRBJ2-7; weak D call: TRBD2 (6 bases). Trimming removed 0 bases at V and 9 bases at J, with 10 bases between. Germline V gene sequence: CDR1 SGDLS, CDR2 YYNGEE. The CDR3 runs 12 residues. The variable domain in full, with the rest retrieved from reference TRBV9 and TRBJ2-7, is DSGVTQTPKHLITATGQRVTLRCSPRSGDLSVYWYQQSLDQGLQFLIQYYNGEERAKGNILERFSAQQFPDLHSELNLSSLELGDSALYFCASSVVPGVQYFGPGTRLTVT.

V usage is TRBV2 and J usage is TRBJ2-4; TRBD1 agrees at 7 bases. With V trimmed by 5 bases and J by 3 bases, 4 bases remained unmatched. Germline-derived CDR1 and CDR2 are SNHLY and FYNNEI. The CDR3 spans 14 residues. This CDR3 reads CASSPGQLKNIQYF. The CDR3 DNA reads TGTGCCAGCAGTCCGGGACAGCTCAAAAACATTCAGTACTTC. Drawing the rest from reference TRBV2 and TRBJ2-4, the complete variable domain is EPEVTQTPSHQVTQMGQEVILRCVPISNHLYFYWYRQILGQKVEFLVSFYNNEISEKSEIFDDQFSVERPDGSNFTLKIRSTKLEDSAMYFCASSPGQLKNIQYFGAGTRLSVL.

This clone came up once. The CDR3 protein is CASGLVQGPEAFF. CDR3 bases: TGTGCTAGTGGTTTGGTACAGGGCCCCGAAGCTTTCTTT. The V call is TRBV12-5, the J call TRBJ1-1; D possibly corresponds to TRBD1 (6 bases). The germline V and J ends were trimmed by 0 bases and 8 bases, with 10 bases remaining between them. The CDR3 covers 13 residues. CDR1 is LGHNT, CDR2 FRNRAP, per germline.

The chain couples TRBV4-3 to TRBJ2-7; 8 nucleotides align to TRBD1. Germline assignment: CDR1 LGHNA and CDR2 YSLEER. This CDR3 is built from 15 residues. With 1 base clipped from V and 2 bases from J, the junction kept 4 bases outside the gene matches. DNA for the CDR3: TGCGCCAGCAGCCAAGGGACAGGGTGGACCTACGAGCAGTACTTC. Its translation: CASSQGTGWTYEQYF.

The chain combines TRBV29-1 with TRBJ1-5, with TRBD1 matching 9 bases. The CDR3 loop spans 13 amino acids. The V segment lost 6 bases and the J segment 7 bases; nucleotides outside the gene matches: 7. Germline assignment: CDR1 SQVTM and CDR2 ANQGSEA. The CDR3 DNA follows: TGCAGCGTAAAGACAGGGGGGAACCAGCCCCAGCATTTT. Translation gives CSVKTGGNQPQHF.

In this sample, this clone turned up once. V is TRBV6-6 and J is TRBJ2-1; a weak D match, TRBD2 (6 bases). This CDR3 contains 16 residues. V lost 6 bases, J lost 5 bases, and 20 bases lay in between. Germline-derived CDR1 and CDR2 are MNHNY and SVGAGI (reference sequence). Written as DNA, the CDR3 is TGTGCCAGCAGCCGAAAATTTGGGCGGGGCGACAATGAGCAGTTCTTC. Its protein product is CASSRKFGRGDNEQFF.

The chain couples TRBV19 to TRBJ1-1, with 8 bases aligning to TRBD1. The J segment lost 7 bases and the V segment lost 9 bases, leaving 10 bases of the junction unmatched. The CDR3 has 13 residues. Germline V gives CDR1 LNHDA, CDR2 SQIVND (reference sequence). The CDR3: CASRLGQALEAFF. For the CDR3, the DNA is TGTGCCAGCCGGTTGGGACAGGCACTTGAAGCTTTCTTT.

This CDR3 is CASSLLGQGLSSYNSPLHF. CDR3 sequence (DNA): TGTGCCAGCAGTTTGCTCGGACAGGGGTTGAGCTCCTATAATTCACCCCTCCACTTT. This chain uses TRBV28 with TRBJ1-6, with 9 nucleotides matching TRBD1. The CDR3 consists of 19 residues. V gave up 3 bases and J gave up 0 bases; unmatched junction bases: 9. The germline V gene has CDR1 MDHEN and CDR2 SYDVKM.

CDR3 coding DNA: TGTGCCAGCAGCTGGGACAGCTCCTACAATGAGCAGTTCTTC. Translation gives CASSWDSSYNEQFF. The V call is TRBV7-3, the J call TRBJ2-1, with TRBD1 identical over 7 bases. After removal of 4 bases from V and 0 bases from J, the junction contained 0 bases not matched to a gene. The CDR3 is made up of 14 amino acids. CDR1 is SGHTA, CDR2 FQGTGA, per germline.

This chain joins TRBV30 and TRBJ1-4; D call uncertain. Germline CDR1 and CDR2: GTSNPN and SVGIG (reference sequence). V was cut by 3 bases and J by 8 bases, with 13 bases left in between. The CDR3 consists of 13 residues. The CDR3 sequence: CAWRRGMGEKLFF. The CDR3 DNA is TGTGCCTGGAGGAGAGGGATGGGGGAAAAACTGTTTTTT.

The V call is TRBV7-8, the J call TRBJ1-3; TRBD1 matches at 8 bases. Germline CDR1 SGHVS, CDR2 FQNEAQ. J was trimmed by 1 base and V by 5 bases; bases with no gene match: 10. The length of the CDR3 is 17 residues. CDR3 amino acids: CASSTLRQGFSGNTIYF. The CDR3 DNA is TGTGCCAGCAGCACCCTCAGACAGGGGTTTTCTGGAAACACCATATATTTT.

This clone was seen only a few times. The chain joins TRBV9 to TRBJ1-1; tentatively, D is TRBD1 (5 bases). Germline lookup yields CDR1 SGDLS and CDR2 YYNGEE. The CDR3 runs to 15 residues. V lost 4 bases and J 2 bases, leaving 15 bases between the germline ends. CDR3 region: CASSPQQVPNTEAFF. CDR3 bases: TGTGCCAGCAGCCCCCAACAGGTACCTAACACTGAAGCTTTCTTT.

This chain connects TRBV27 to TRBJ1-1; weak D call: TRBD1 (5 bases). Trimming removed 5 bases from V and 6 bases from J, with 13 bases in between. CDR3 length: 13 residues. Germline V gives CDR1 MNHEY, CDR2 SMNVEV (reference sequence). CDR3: CASSQFAGSEAFF. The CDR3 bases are TGTGCCAGCAGTCAATTCGCAGGGTCTGAAGCTTTCTTT.

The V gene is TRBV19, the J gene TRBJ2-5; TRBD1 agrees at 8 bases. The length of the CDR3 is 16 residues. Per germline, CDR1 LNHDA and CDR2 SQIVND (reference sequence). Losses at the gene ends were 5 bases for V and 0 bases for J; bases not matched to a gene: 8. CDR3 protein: CASSPDRGHYQETQYF. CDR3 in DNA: TGTGCCAGTAGTCCTGACAGGGGACACTACCAAGAGACCCAGTACTTC.

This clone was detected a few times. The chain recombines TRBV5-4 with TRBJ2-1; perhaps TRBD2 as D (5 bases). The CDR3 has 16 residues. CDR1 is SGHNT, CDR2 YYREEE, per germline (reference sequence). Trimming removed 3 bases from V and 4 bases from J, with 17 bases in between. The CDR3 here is CASSSPGPGNYNEQFF. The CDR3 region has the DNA TGTGCCAGCAGCTCCCCTGGACCGGGGAATTACAATGAGCAGTTCTTC.

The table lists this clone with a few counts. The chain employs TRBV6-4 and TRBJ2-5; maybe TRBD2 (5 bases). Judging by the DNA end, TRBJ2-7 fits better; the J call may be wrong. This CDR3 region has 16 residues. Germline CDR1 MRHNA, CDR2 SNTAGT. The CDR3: CASSDSRVSGSHEQYF. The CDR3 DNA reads TGTGCCAGCAGTGACTCGAGGGTTAGTGGGTCCCACGAGCAGTACTTC.

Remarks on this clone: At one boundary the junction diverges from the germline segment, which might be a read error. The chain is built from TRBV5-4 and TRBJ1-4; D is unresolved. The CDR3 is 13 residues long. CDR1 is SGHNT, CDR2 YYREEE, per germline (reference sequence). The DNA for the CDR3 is TGTGCCGGCAGCTTGGATCGGTATGAAAAACTGTTTTTT. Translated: CAGSLDRYEKLFF.

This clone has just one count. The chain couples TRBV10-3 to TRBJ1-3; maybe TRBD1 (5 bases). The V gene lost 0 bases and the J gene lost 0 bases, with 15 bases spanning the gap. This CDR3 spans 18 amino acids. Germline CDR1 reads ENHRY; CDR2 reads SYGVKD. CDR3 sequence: CAISESGNTGVSGNTIYF. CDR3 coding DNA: TGTGCCATCAGTGAGTCCGGTAACACAGGAGTCTCTGGAAACACCATATATTTT.

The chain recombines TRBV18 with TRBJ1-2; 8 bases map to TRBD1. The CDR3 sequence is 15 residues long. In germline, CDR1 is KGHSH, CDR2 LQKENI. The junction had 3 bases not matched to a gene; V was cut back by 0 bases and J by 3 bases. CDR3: CASSPPATGDYGYTF. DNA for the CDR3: TGTGCCAGCTCACCACCGGCGACAGGGGACTATGGCTACACCTTC.

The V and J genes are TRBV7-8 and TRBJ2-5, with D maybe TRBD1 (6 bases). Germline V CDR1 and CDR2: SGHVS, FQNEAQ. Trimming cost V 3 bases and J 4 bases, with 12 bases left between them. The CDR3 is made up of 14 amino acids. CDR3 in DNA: TGTGCCAGCAGCTTTCCAGGGGTGGCAGAGACCCAGTACTTC. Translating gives CASSFPGVAETQYF.

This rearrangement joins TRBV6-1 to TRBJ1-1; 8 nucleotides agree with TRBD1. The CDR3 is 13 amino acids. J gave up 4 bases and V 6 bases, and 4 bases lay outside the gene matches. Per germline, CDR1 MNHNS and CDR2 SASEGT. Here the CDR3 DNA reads TGTGCCAGCAGACCTACAGGGGGCACTGAAGCTTTCTTT. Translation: CASRPTGGTEAFF.

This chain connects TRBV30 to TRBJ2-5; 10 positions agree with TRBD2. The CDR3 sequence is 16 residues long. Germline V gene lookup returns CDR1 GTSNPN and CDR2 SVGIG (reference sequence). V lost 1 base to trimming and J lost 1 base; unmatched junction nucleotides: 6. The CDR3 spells CAWSEGSGGPQETQYF. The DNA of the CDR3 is TGTGCCTGGAGTGAAGGTAGCGGGGGGCCCCAAGAGACCCAGTACTTC.

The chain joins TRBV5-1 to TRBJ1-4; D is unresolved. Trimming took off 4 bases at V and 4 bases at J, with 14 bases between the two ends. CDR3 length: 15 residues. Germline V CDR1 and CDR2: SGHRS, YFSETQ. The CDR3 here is CASSPLAGINEKLFF. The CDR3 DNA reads TGCGCCAGCAGCCCCCTTGCCGGGATTAATGAAAAACTGTTTTTT.

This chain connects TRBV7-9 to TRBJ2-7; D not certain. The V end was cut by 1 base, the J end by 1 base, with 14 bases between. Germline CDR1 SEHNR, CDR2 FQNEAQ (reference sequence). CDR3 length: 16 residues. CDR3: CASSLEVPRKSYEQYF. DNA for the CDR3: TGTGCCAGCAGCTTAGAAGTTCCGAGAAAGTCCTACGAGCAGTACTTC.

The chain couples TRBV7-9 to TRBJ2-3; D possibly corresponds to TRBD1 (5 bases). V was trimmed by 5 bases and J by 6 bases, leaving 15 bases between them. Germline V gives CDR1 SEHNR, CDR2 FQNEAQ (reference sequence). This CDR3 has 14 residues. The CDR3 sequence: CASSQSQAGDTQYF. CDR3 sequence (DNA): TGTGCCAGCAGCCAATCACAGGCCGGGGATACGCAGTATTTT. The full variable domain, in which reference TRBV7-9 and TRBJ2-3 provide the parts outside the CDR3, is DTGVSQNPRHKITKRGQNVTFRCDPISEHNRLYWYRQTLGQGPEFLTYFQNEAQLEKSRLLSDRFSAERPKGSFSTLEIQRTEQGDSAMYLCASSQSQAGDTQYFGPGTRLTVL.